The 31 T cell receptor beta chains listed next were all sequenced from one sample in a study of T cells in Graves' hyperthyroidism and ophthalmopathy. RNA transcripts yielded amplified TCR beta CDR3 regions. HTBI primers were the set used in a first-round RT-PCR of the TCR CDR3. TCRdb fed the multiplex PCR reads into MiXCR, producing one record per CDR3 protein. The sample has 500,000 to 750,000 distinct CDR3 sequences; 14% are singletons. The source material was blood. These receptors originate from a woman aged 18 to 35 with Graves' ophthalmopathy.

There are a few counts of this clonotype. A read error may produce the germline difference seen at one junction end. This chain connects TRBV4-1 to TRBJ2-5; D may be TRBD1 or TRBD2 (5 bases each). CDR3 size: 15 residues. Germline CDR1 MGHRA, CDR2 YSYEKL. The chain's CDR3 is CASSKDGAVQETQYF. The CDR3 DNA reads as TGCGCCAGCAGCAAAGACGGGGCAGTCCAAGAGACCCAGTACTTC.

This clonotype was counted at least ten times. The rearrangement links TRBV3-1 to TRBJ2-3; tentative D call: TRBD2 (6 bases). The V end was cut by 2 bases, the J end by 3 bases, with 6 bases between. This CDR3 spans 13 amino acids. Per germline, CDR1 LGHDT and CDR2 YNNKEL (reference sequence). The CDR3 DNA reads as TGTGCCAGCAGCCAACGGGGGACAGATACGCAGTATTTT. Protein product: CASSQRGTDTQYF.

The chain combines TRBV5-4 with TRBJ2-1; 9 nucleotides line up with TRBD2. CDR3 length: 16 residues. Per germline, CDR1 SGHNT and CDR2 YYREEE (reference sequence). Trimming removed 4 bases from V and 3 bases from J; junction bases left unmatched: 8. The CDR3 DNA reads TGTGCCAGCAGCGTGGGGGCGGGAGGGCTCTACAATGAGCAGTTCTTC. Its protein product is CASSVGAGGLYNEQFF. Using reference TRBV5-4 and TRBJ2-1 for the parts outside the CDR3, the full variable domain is ETGVTQSPTHLIKTRGQQVTLRCSSQSGHNTVSWYQQALGQGPQFIFQYYREEENGRGNFPPRFSGLQFPNYSSELNVNALELDDSALYLCASSVGAGGLYNEQFFGPGTRLTVL.

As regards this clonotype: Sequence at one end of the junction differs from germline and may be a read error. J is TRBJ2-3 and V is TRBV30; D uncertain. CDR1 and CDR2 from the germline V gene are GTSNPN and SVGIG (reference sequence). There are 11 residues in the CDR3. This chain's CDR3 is CAWGVLDTQYF. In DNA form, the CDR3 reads TGTGCCTGGGGTGTACTGGATACGCAGTATTTT. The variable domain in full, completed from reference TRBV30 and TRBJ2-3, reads SQTIHQWPATLVQPVGSPLSLECTVEGTSNPNLYWYRQAAGRGLQLLFYSVGIGQISSEVPQNLSASRPQDRQFILSSKKLLLSDSGFYLCAWGVLDTQYFGPGTRLTVL.

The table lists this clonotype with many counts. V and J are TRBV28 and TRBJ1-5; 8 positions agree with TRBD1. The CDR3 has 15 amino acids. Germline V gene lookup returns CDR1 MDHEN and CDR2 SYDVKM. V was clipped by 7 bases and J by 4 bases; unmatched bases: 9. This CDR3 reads CASISPDRENQPQHF. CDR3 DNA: TGTGCCAGCATATCTCCGGACAGGGAGAATCAGCCCCAGCATTTT.

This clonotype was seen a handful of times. The CDR3 nucleotides are TGTGCCAGCAGTTGGGTCGGACGGATGAACACTGAAGCTTTCTTT. Residues: CASSWVGRMNTEAFF. The chain joins TRBV6-2 or TRBV6-3 to TRBJ1-1, with no clear D. V was pared by 4 bases and J by 0 bases, with 12 bases between. Germline V gene lookup returns CDR1 MNHEY and CDR2 SVGEGT. This CDR3 comprises 15 residues.

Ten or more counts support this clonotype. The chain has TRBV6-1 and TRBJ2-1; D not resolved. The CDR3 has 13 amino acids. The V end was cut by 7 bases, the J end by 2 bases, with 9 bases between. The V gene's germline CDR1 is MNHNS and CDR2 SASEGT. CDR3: CASTLIPYNEQFF. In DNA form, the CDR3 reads TGTGCCAGCACCCTCATCCCCTACAATGAGCAGTTCTTC.

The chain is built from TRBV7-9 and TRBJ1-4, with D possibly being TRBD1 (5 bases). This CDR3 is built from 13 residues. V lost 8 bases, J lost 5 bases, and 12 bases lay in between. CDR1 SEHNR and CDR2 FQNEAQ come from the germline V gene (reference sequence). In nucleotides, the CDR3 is TGTGCCAGCCGGGACGGCCCGAATGAAAAACTGTTTTTT. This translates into CASRDGPNEKLFF.

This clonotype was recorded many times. As DNA, the CDR3 is TGTGCCAGCAGCCCCGACAGGAATAATCAGCCCCAGCATTTT. As protein: CASSPDRNNQPQHF. The V call is TRBV3-1, the J call TRBJ1-5; possibly TRBD1 for D (6 bases). This CDR3 contains 14 residues. V lost 4 bases and J 4 bases, leaving 11 bases between the germline ends. CDR1 is LGHDT, CDR2 YNNKEL, per germline (reference sequence).

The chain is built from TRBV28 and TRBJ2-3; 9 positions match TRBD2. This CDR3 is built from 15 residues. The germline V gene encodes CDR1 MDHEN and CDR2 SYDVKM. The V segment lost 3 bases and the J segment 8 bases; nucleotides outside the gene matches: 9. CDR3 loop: CASSFSGSVLPTQYF. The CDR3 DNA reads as TGTGCCAGCAGTTTTAGCGGGAGTGTGCTCCCTACGCAGTATTTT.

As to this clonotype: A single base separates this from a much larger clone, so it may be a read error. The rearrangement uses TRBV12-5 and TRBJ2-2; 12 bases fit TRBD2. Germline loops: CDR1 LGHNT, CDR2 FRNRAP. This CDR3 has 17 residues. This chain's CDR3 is CASGFLLAGGGTGELSF. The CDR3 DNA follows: TGTGCTAGTGGTTTCCTACTAGCGGGGGGCGGCACCGGGGAGCTGTCTTTT.

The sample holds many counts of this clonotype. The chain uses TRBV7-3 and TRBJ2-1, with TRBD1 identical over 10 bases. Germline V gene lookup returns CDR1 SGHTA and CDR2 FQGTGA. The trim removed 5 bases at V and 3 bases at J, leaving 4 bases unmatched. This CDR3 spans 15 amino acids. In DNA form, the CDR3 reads TGTGCCAGCAGCACGACAGGGGGCGGCTACAATGAGCAGTTCTTC. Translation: CASSTTGGGYNEQFF. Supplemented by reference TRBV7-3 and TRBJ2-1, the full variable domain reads GAGVSQTPSNKVTEKGKYVELRCDPISGHTALYWYRQSLGQGPEFLIYFQGTGAADDSGLPNDRFFAVRPEGSVSTLKIQRTERGDSAVYLCASSTTGGGYNEQFFGPGTRLTVL.

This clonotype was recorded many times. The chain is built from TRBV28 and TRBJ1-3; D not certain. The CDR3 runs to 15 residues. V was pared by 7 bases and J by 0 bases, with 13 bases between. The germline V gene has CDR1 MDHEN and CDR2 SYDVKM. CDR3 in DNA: TGTGCCAGCAAGACCCAGAGGGACTCTGGAAACACCATATATTTT. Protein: CASKTQRDSGNTIYF.

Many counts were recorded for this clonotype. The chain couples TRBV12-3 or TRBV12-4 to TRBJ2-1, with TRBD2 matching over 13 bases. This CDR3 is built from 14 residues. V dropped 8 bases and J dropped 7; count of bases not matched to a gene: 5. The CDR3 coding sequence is TGTGCCAGCGGGACTAGCGGGACAATGAATGAGCAGTTCTTC. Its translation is CASGTSGTMNEQFF.

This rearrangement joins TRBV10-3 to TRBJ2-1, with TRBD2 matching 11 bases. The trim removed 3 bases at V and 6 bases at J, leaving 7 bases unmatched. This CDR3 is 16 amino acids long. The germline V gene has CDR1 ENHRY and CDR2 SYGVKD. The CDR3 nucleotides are TGTGCCATCAGTGATCCCGGGACTAGCGGCCCCAATGAGCAGTTCTTC. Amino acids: CAISDPGTSGPNEQFF.

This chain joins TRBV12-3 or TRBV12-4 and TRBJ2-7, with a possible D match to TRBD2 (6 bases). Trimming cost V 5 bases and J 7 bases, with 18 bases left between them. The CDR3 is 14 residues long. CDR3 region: CASSRRTGGGEQYF. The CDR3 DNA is TGTGCCAGCAGTCGTAGGACGGGTGGGGGGGAGCAGTACTTC.

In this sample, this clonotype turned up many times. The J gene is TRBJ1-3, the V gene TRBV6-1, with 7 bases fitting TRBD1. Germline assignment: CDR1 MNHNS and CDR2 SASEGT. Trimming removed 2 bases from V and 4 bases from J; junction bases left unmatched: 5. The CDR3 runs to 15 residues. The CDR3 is CASSEIRGDGNTIYF. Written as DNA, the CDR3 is TGTGCCAGCAGTGAAATCAGGGGGGACGGAAACACCATATATTTT.

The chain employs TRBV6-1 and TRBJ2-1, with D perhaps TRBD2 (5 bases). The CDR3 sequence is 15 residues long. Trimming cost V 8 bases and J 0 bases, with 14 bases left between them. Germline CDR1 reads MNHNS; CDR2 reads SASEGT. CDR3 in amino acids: CASGPVGSSYNEQFF. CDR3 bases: TGTGCCAGCGGCCCCGTTGGGAGCTCCTACAATGAGCAGTTCTTC.

CDR3 protein: CASSEIAGGWNEKLFF. CDR3 nucleotide sequence: TGTGCCAGCAGTGAAATCGCGGGGGGGTGGAATGAAAAACTGTTTTTT. The V call is TRBV2, the J call TRBJ1-4; maybe TRBD1 (5 bases). The CDR3 has 16 residues. CDR1 SNHLY and CDR2 FYNNEI come from the germline V gene. V lost 2 bases, J lost 5 bases, and 15 bases lay in between.

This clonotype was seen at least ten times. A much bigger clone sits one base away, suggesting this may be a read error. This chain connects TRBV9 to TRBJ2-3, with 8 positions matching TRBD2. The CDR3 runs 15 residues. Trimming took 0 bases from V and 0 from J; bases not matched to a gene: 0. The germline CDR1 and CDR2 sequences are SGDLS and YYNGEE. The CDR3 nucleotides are TGTGCCAGCAGCGTAGCGGGAGGGAGCACAGATACGCAGTATTTT. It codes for CASSVAGGSTDTQYF.

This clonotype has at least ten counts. Here the CDR3 reads CASSLWGNEQFF. CDR3 nucleotides: TGTGCCAGCAGTTTATGGGGGAATGAGCAGTTCTTC. The V gene is TRBV12-3 or TRBV12-4, the J gene TRBJ2-1; D is perhaps TRBD1 or TRBD2 (5 bases each). Trimming removed 2 bases from V and 7 bases from J, with 6 bases in between. The CDR3 consists of 12 residues.

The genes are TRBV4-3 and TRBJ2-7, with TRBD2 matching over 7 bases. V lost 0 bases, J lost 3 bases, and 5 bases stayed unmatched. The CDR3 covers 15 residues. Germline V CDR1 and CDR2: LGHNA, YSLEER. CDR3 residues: CASSQDRGGVYEQYF. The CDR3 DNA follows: TGCGCCAGCAGCCAAGATAGGGGAGGGGTCTACGAGCAGTACTTC.

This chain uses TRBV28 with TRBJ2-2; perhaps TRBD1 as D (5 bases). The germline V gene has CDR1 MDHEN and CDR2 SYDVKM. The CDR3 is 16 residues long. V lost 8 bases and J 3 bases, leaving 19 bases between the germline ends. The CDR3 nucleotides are TGTGCCAGCGGTCGGAGACAGCTTGGGGACACCGGGGAGCTGTTTTTT. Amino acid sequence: CASGRRQLGDTGELFF.

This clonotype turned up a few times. The CDR3 DNA follows: TGTGCCAGTAGTTCCCCCTCCGGGACAGGGTACACCGGGGAGCTGTTTTTT. Its protein is CASSSPSGTGYTGELFF. The V call is TRBV2, the J call TRBJ2-2; TRBD1 matches 9 bases. The CDR3 covers 17 residues. From germline, CDR1 is SNHLY and CDR2 FYNNEI. The ends lost 9 bases at V and 3 bases at J; junction bases unmatched: 14.

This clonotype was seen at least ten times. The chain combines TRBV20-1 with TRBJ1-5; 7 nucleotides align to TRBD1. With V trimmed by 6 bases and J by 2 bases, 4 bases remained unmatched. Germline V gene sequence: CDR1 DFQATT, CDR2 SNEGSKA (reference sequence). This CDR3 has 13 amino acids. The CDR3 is CSAITGGNQPQHF. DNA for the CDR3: TGCAGTGCCATCACAGGGGGCAATCAGCCCCAGCATTTT.

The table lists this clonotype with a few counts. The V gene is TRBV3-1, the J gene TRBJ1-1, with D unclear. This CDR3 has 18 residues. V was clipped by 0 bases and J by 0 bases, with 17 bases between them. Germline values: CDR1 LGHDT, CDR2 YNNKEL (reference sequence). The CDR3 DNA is TGTGCCAGCAGCCAAGAATGGGATTCGGACCGGGTGAACACTGAAGCTTTCTTT. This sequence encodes CASSQEWDSDRVNTEAFF.

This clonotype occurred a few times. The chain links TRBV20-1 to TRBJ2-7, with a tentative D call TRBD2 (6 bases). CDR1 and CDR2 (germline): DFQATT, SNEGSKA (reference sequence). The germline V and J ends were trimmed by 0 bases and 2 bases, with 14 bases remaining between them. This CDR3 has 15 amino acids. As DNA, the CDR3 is TGCAGTGCTAGAGATTGGGCTAGCGATCCCTACGAGCAGTACTTC. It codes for CSARDWASDPYEQYF.

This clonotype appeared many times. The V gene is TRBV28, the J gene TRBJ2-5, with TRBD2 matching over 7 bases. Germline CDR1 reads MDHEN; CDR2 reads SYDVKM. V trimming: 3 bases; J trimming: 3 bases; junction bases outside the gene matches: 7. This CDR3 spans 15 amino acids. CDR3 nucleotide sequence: TGTGCCAGCAGTTTTAGCCTGGCGGGAGAAGAGACCCAGTACTTC. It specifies CASSFSLAGEETQYF.

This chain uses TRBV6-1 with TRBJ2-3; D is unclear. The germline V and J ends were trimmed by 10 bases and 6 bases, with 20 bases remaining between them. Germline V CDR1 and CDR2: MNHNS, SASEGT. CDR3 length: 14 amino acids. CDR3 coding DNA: TGTGCCACTACACTGACATGGGTTTTGGATACGCAGTATTTT. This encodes CATTLTWVLDTQYF.

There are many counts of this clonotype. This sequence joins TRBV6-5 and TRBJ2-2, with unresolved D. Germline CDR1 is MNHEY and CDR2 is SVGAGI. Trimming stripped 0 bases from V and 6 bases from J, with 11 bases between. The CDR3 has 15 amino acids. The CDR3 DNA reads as TGTGCCAGCAGTTACTCGCACGCTGACGCCGGGGAGCTGTTTTTT. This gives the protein CASSYSHADAGELFF.

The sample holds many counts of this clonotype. DNA for the CDR3: TGTGCCAGCAGTTGGTCCCGTAATAATTCACCCCTCCACTTT. Protein product: CASSWSRNNSPLHF. This chain uses TRBV12-3 or TRBV12-4 with TRBJ1-6; D is unresolved. The CDR3 consists of 14 residues. Trimming took off 4 bases at V and 5 bases at J, with 9 bases between the two ends.